This T cell receptor beta chain was retrieved from a study of T cell responses to AZD1222 COVID-19 vaccine. V lost 2 bases, J lost 8 bases, and 12 bases lay in between. CDR3 length: 13 residues. Germline lookup yields CDR1 SGHAT and CDR2 FQNNGV. A remark on this clone: Antigen: not known.

Data came from immunoSEQ multiplex PCR; TCRdb stores just in-frame clones and leaves some out. The table lists 130,000 to 150,000 clones, approximately 92% of them singletons. Study observations and caveats: Just 5 to 7 people given AZD1222 tested seropositive at baseline. The breadth and depth of Spike-specific TCRs increased once two AZD1222 doses had been given.

This sequence was found in an adult in good health. Sequenced here: peripheral blood, sampled on day 0 of AZD1222 vaccination. The chain carries TRBV11-2 and TRBJ1-2, with TRBD1 as a possible D gene (5 bases). CDR3 loop: CASSLTGPTGYTF. CDR3 coding DNA: TGTGCCAGCAGCTTAACAGGACCAACGGGCTACACCTTC.